The sample holds a few counts of the clone carrying this T cell receptor (beta chain). The source of the sample is a study of cytomegalovirus exposure and HLA in healthy donors. Study details: Earlier, roughly 120 million unique TCR beta sequences were recovered from about 179 million T cells by an analysis. Membership in the Caucasian-associated ancestry cluster was found for 65% to 85% of approximately 380 genotyped donors.

With 60 Vbeta and 13 Jbeta primers, the PCR was carried out. Generated by immunoSEQ multiplex PCR, the TCRdb table keeps only in-frame clones and is missing some. The table shows about 110,000 clones, with approximately 84% occurring only once. This CDR3 has 15 residues. The V end was cut by 2 bases, the J end by 5 bases, with 12 bases between. Germline assignment: CDR1 MNHNS and CDR2 SASEGT. Sequenced: PBMCs. The TCR was taken from a man under 40 in good health and CMV-seronegative. This chain connects TRBV6-1 to TRBJ1-4; possibly TRBD1 for D (6 bases). The chain's CDR3 is CASSEWVQGNEKLFF. The CDR3 DNA reads as TGTGCCAGCAGTGAATGGGTACAGGGAAATGAAAAACTGTTTTTT.